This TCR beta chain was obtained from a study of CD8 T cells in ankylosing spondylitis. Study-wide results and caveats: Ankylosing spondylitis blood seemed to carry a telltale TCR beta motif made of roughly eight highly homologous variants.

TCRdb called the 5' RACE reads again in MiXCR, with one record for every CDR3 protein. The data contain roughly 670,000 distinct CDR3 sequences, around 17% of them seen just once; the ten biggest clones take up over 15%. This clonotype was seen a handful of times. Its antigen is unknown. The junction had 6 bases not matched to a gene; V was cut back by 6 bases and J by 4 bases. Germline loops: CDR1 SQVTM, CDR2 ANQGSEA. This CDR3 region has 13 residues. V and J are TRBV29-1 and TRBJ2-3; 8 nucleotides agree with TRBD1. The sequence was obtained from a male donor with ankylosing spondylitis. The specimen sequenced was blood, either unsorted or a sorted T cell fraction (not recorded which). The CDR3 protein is CSVHDRGADTQYF. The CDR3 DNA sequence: TGCAGCGTACATGACAGGGGTGCAGATACGCAGTATTTT.